The 24 T cell receptor beta chains presented below share a single source sample, sequenced in a study of blood T cells in healthy people across ages. A second PCR, run for roughly 7 to 11 cycles, used a sample-barcoded 5' primer plus a J-beta primer mix. One entry per CDR3 protein results from TCRdb running MiXCR on the 5' RACE reads. The data contain about 800,000 distinct CDR3 sequences, 25% of them singletons. The data also belong to a second study, concerning T cells of mothers and their children.

Source material: blood. These receptors all come from a boy aged 5 to 17 in good health.

The chain links TRBV9 to TRBJ1-1, with 9 bases fitting TRBD1. The V gene's germline CDR1 is SGDLS and CDR2 YYNGEE. The CDR3 has 15 amino acids. The V and J ends lost 0 bases and 4 bases, in that order; junction bases with no gene match: 4. This chain's CDR3 is CASSVAGQGGTEAFF. The CDR3 region has the DNA TGTGCCAGCAGCGTAGCGGGACAGGGAGGCACTGAAGCTTTCTTT. The complete variable domain, with remaining parts taken from reference TRBV9 and TRBJ1-1, reads DSGVTQTPKHLITATGQRVTLRCSPRSGDLSVYWYQQSLDQGLQFLIQYYNGEERAKGNILERFSAQQFPDLHSELNLSSLELGDSALYFCASSVAGQGGTEAFFGQGTRLTVV.

This clonotype appeared a few times. The chain recombines TRBV7-9 with TRBJ1-1; D remains unclear. The germline V and J ends were trimmed by 4 bases and 7 bases, with 16 bases remaining between them. Germline CDR1 SEHNR, CDR2 FQNEAQ (reference sequence). This CDR3 comprises 14 residues. The CDR3 sequence: CASSSQSMTSEAFF. The CDR3 nucleotides read TGTGCCAGCAGCTCCCAATCGATGACAAGTGAAGCTTTCTTT. The complete variable domain, with remaining parts taken from reference TRBV7-9 and TRBJ1-1, reads DTGVSQNPRHKITKRGQNVTFRCDPISEHNRLYWYRQTLGQGPEFLTYFQNEAQLEKSRLLSDRFSAERPKGSFSTLEIQRTEQGDSAMYLCASSSQSMTSEAFFGQGTRLTVV.

The chain recombines TRBV29-1 with TRBJ1-2, with D possibly being TRBD1 (6 bases). CDR1 is SQVTM and CDR2 is ANQGSEA in the germline V gene. CDR3 length: 11 amino acids. V was cut by 6 bases and J by 8 bases, with 13 bases left in between. The CDR3 nucleotides are TGCAGCGTGCCTTTGACAGGCGGCTACACCTTC. Protein sequence: CSVPLTGGYTF.

The chain is built from TRBV12-3 or TRBV12-4 and TRBJ1-4; 7 bases fit TRBD1. Trimming cost V 1 base and J 0 bases; bases outside gene matches: 8. This CDR3 has 18 residues. This chain's CDR3 is CASSLGGDSYSTNEKLFF. CDR3 DNA: TGTGCCAGCAGTTTAGGTGGGGACAGCTATTCAACTAATGAAAAACTGTTTTTT.

This clonotype was observed a few times. The V and J genes are TRBV28 and TRBJ2-3; D is uncertain. The CDR3 extends over 14 amino acids. Trimming took 5 bases from V and 3 from J, leaving 12 bases between them. CDR1 is MDHEN, CDR2 SYDVKM, per germline. The CDR3 region is CASSTPKETDTQYF. In nucleotides, the CDR3 is TGTGCCAGCAGTACCCCAAAGGAAACAGATACGCAGTATTTT.

This clonotype has more than one count but fewer than ten. V gene TRBV4-3 combines with J gene TRBJ2-1; D gene unclear. Germline CDR1 reads LGHNA; CDR2 reads YSLEER. The CDR3 runs 14 residues. V gave up 0 bases and J gave up 7 bases, with 10 bases separating them. CDR3 loop: CASSQEGPWNEQFF. The DNA for the CDR3 is TGCGCCAGCAGCCAAGAAGGACCGTGGAATGAGCAGTTCTTC.

The genes are TRBV5-1 and TRBJ2-5, with TRBD1 as a possible D gene (6 bases). CDR1 and CDR2 from the germline V gene are SGHRS and YFSETQ. The CDR3 is 14 residues long. V lost 4 bases to trimming and J lost 5 bases, with 15 bases between them. CDR3 loop: CASSAGQIGETQYF. CDR3 nucleotide sequence: TGCGCCAGCAGCGCAGGACAGATAGGGGAGACCCAGTACTTC.

This clonotype was observed a handful of times. This sequence joins TRBV7-9 and TRBJ2-5; D is perhaps TRBD1 (5 bases). The assigned J gene may be wrong: the sequence end matches TRBJ2-1 better. The CDR3 runs to 11 residues. CDR1 is SEHNR, CDR2 FQNEAQ, per germline (reference sequence). In DNA form, the CDR3 reads TGTGCCAGCAGCCTGGGGCAGGAGCAGTTCTTC. Its translation: CASSLGQEQFF.

The count of this clonotype is one. The chain employs TRBV7-2 and TRBJ2-1, with D possibly matching TRBD2 (6 bases). The germline V gene encodes CDR1 SGHTA and CDR2 FQGNSA. This CDR3 region has 17 residues. V shed 2 bases and J shed 0 bases, with 14 bases lying between them. The CDR3 DNA reads TGTGCCAGCAGCTTACGGCTAGCGTACCCCTCCTACAATGAGCAGTTCTTC. As protein: CASSLRLAYPSYNEQFF.

The chain employs TRBV12-3 or TRBV12-4 and TRBJ1-2; D unclear. V lost 6 bases and J lost 4, with 9 bases in between. The CDR3 has 12 residues. This CDR3 is CASSRRSYGYTF. CDR3 DNA: TGTGCCAGCAGCCGCCGGAGCTATGGCTACACCTTC.

The rearrangement joins TRBV29-1 to TRBJ1-3, with a possible D match to TRBD1 (5 bases). The CDR3 totals 15 residues. Trimming shortened V by 7 bases and J by 4 bases, and 20 bases separated the two germline ends. Germline V gene data show CDR1 as SQVTM and CDR2 as ANQGSEA. This chain's CDR3 is CSAGPGRTGGNTIYF. The CDR3 region has the DNA TGCAGCGCAGGACCGGGACGGACGGGGGGAAACACCATATATTTT.

The sample holds many counts of this clonotype. The CDR3 region has the DNA TGCAGCGTTGTGGCTAGCGGCCAAGAGACCCAGTACTTC. It specifies CSVVASGQETQYF. V is TRBV29-1 and J is TRBJ2-5; TRBD2 matches 7 bases. Trimming took 4 bases from V and 1 from J; bases not matched to a gene: 3. The CDR3 spans 13 residues. Germline lookup yields CDR1 SQVTM and CDR2 ANQGSEA.

This clonotype was picked up a small number of times. The chain links TRBV29-1 to TRBJ1-4; 9 bases are shared with TRBD1. V gave up 3 bases and J gave up 6 bases; unmatched junction bases: 17. The CDR3 is 18 residues long. CDR1 is SQVTM and CDR2 is ANQGSEA in the germline V gene. DNA for the CDR3: TGCAGCGTTGATGCTTGTCCGACACAGGGGGCACCACATGAAAAACTGTTTTTT. Its protein product is CSVDACPTQGAPHEKLFF.

This chain uses TRBV2 with TRBJ2-4; no definite D call. V gave up 7 bases and J gave up 7 bases, with 20 bases separating them. This CDR3 region has 15 residues. CDR1 is SNHLY, CDR2 FYNNEI, per germline. In DNA, the CDR3 is TGTGCCAGCAAAGTAGACCCACCTGAAGGGAACATTCAGTACTTC. Encoded protein: CASKVDPPEGNIQYF.

This clonotype has only a few counts. The J gene is TRBJ2-6, the V gene TRBV3-1, with 8 bases that match TRBD1. The CDR3 consists of 17 residues. The ends lost 5 bases at V and 1 base at J; junction bases unmatched: 7. The germline V gene has CDR1 LGHDT and CDR2 YNNKEL (reference sequence). CDR3 sequence reads: CASSGRDRYSGANVLTF. As DNA, the CDR3 is TGTGCCAGCAGCGGCCGGGACAGGTATTCTGGGGCCAACGTCCTGACTTTC.

The chain uses TRBV9 and TRBJ1-6, with D perhaps matching TRBD1 (5 bases). Germline V gives CDR1 SGDLS, CDR2 YYNGEE. CDR3 length equals 14 residues. V lost 4 bases and J lost 5, with 10 bases in between. As DNA, the CDR3 is TGTGCCAGCAGCCCAAGACAGAATAATTCACCCCTCCACTTT. Translation gives CASSPRQNNSPLHF.

The chain couples TRBV2 to TRBJ2-5; 9 nucleotides agree with TRBD2. The V segment lost 3 bases and the J segment 5 bases; nucleotides outside the gene matches: 7. The CDR3 totals 15 residues. Looked up from germline, CDR1 is SNHLY and CDR2 is FYNNEI. The CDR3 spells CASSDMGTSWETQYF. CDR3 sequence (DNA): TGTGCCAGCAGTGATATGGGGACTAGCTGGGAGACCCAGTACTTC.

CDR3 nucleotide sequence: TGTGCCAGCAGCTTATCATACGAGGGATGGCGCAATCAGCCCCAGCATTTT. Translating gives CASSLSYEGWRNQPQHF. This chain connects TRBV7-2 to TRBJ1-5; D remains unclear. CDR3 size: 17 residues. Trimming shortened V by 2 bases and J by 2 bases, and 16 bases separated the two germline ends. CDR1 is SGHTA and CDR2 is FQGNSA in the germline V gene.

This clonotype was seen a handful of times. The genes are TRBV4-3 and TRBJ1-5, with D hard to call. Trimming removed 3 bases from V and 0 bases from J, with 15 bases in between. This CDR3 is 17 amino acids long. Germline CDR1 reads LGHNA; CDR2 reads YSLEER. CDR3 bases: TGCGCCAGCAGCCAGGATCACCTCGGTACTAGCAATCAGCCCCAGCATTTT. Encoded protein: CASSQDHLGTSNQPQHF.

This rearrangement joins TRBV5-1 to TRBJ2-5, with D hard to call. CDR3 length: 15 amino acids. The germline gives CDR1 SGHRS, CDR2 YFSETQ. The V end lost 0 bases, the J end lost 5 bases, and 14 bases lay between the germline ends. The CDR3 is CASSLVGRLTETQYF. The CDR3 coding sequence is TGCGCCAGCAGCTTGGTCGGTAGGCTGACGGAGACCCAGTACTTC.

This clonotype has a handful of counts. The germline gene is not matched at one end of the junction; a read error may be the cause. The chain combines TRBV20-1 with TRBJ2-7, with 7 positions matching TRBD2. Germline lookup yields CDR1 DFQATT and CDR2 SNEGSKA (reference sequence). The CDR3 has 13 residues. The CDR3 DNA is TGCAGTGCTGGGAGCGGGATCAATGACGAGCAGTACTTT. Its protein is CSAGSGINDEQYF.

This clonotype showed up just a few times. The chain recombines TRBV18 with TRBJ2-2; 9 bases map to TRBD1. The ends lost 2 bases at V and 0 bases at J; junction bases unmatched: 13. The CDR3 runs 20 residues. Germline V lookup: CDR1 KGHSH, CDR2 LQKENI. The chain's CDR3 is CASSPFVGQGQGPNTGELFF. The DNA for the CDR3 is TGTGCCAGCTCACCATTTGTAGGACAGGGGCAAGGTCCGAACACCGGGGAGCTGTTTTTT.

V is TRBV20-1 and J is TRBJ2-5, with 10 bases aligning to TRBD2. The CDR3 loop spans 16 amino acids. V lost 1 base to trimming and J lost 0 bases; unmatched junction nucleotides: 5. Germline V CDR1 and CDR2: DFQATT, SNEGSKA (reference sequence). CDR3 nucleotides: TGCAGTGCTAGAGGGATGGGACTAGCGTACCAAGAGACCCAGTACTTC. Protein product: CSARGMGLAYQETQYF.

The chain couples TRBV4-3 to TRBJ2-2; 8 bases match TRBD1. V lost 0 bases, J lost 1 base, and 4 bases stayed unmatched. Germline CDR1 is LGHNA and CDR2 is YSLEER. This CDR3 spans 17 amino acids. CDR3 amino acids: CASSQDLGTGNTGELFF. Here the CDR3 DNA reads TGCGCCAGCAGCCAAGATTTGGGGACAGGGAACACCGGGGAGCTGTTTTTT.